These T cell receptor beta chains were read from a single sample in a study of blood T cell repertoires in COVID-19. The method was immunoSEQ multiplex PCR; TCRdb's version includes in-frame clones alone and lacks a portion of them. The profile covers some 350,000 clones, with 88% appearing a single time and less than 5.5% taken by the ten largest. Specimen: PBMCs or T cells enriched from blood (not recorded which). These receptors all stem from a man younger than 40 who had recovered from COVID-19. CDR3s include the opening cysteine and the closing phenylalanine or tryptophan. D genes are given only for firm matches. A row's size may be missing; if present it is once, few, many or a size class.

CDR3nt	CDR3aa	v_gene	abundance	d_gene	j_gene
TGTGCCAGTAGTAAAGGACTAGCGGTTACTAGCACAGATACGCAGTATTTT	CASSKGLAVTSTDTQYF	TRBV19	-	TRBD2	TRBJ2-3
TGTGCCAGCAGCTTGACAGGAACTTTCAGTGGCTACACCTTC	CASSLTGTFSGYTF	TRBV7-2	-	-	TRBJ1-2
TGTGCCAGCAGTTTAATGAGTCGGACTAGCGGGGGGGAAGATACGCAGTATTTT	CASSLMSRTSGGEDTQYF	TRBV28	-	TRBD2	TRBJ2-3
TGTGCCAGCAGCTTAGAGCAGGCATACGAGCAGTACTTC	CASSLEQAYEQYF	TRBV11-3	-	-	TRBJ2-7
TGTGCCAGCAGTGAAAGTTTTTGGACAGGGCCCTATGGCTACACCTTC	CASSESFWTGPYGYTF	TRBV6-1	once	TRBD1	TRBJ1-2
TGTGCCAGCAGCAGGGGCAGGCGCCAAGGTTCGCAATTCTTC	CASSRGRRQGSQFF	TRBV7-2	once	-	TRBJ2-1
TGTGCCAGCTCACCAGCAGTAGCGGGGTCCAATGAGCAGTTCTTC	CASSPAVAGSNEQFF	TRBV18	-	TRBD2	TRBJ2-1
TGTGCCAGTAGCACTGCTTTCATGGGACAGGGTATTAGGTCACCCCTCCACTTT	CASSTAFMGQGIRSPLHF	TRBV19	few	TRBD1	TRBJ1-6
TGTGCCAGCAGTCGACAGGGTGAAAAACTGTTTTTT	CASSRQGEKLFF	TRBV7-9	few	TRBD1	TRBJ1-4
TGTGCCAGCAGCCAAGATGCCAGGGTTGGGACTGAAGCTTTCTTT	CASSQDARVGTEAFF	TRBV3-1/TRBV3-2	-	-	TRBJ1-1
TGTGCCAGCAGTTCGGGAGTGCGGGAGACCCAGTACTTC	CASSSGVRETQYF	TRBV2	-	-	TRBJ2-5
TGTGCCAGCAGTCCGAATAACTATGGCAAAAACATTCAGTACTTC	CASSPNNYGKNIQYF	TRBV5-4	-	-	TRBJ2-4
TGTGCCAGTAGTGTAAGACTCGAGGACTTCACCGGGGAGCTGTTTTTT	CASSVRLEDFTGELFF	TRBV19	-	-	TRBJ2-2
TGCGCCAGCAGCTGGAAGGGGGCTGGCGCAGATACGCAGTATTTT	CASSWKGAGADTQYF	TRBV5-1	-	TRBD1	TRBJ2-3
TGCGCCAGCAGCTTGGAACAGCGGAAAGAGACCCAGTACTTC	CASSLEQRKETQYF	TRBV5-1	-	-	TRBJ2-5
TGTGCCAGCAGTGACTCCTTTAACTATGGCTACACCTTC	CASSDSFNYGYTF	TRBV2	few	-	TRBJ1-2
TGTGCCAGCAGCTTACTTCCTAGCGGGACGAACACCGGGGAGCTGTTTTTT	CASSLLPSGTNTGELFF	TRBV7-3	-	TRBD2	TRBJ2-2
TGTGCCAGCAGCCAAGATCGCTGGGCTAGCGGGGGTAGCTCCTACAATGAGCAGTTCTTC	CASSQDRWASGGSSYNEQFF	TRBV3-1/TRBV3-2	-	TRBD2	TRBJ2-1
TGCGCCAGCAGCCACTCGGGACAGGTCAATTCACCCCTCCACTTT	CASSHSGQVNSPLHF	TRBV5-1	-	TRBD1	TRBJ1-6
TGTGCCAGCAGTCTTGGGACAGGGCTCAATGAGCAGTTCTTC	CASSLGTGLNEQFF	TRBV28	-	TRBD1	TRBJ2-1
TGCAGTGCTAGTGGGCCGCAGAACACTGAAGCTTTCTTT	CSASGPQNTEAFF	TRBV20-1	-	-	TRBJ1-1
TGTGCCAGCACTACTTACGGGGGGCGAGGTGAAAAACTGTTTTTT	CASTTYGGRGEKLFF	TRBV28	-	-	TRBJ1-4
TGTGCCACCAAGCAGTATGCGGCCAGGGGTGGCACAGATACGCAGTATTTT	CATKQYAARGGTDTQYF	TRBV27	-	-	TRBJ2-3
TGCGCCAGCTCCCCAGCGGGGGGGCGTTCCGATGAGCAGTTCTTC	CASSPAGGRSDEQFF	TRBV10-1	-	TRBD2	TRBJ2-1
TGTGCCAGTAGCCCGGGCAGGGAGGGCTCACCCCTCCACTTT	CASSPGREGSPLHF	TRBV19	-	-	TRBJ1-6
TGTGCCAGCAGCGGGACAGCTTACAATCAGCCCCAGCATTTT	CASSGTAYNQPQHF	TRBV6-2/TRBV6-3	-	TRBD1	TRBJ1-5
TGTGCCAGCAGTGAATTCAGGGACAGGTTCGACTATGGCTACACCTTC	CASSEFRDRFDYGYTF	TRBV2	-	TRBD1	TRBJ1-2
TGTGCCACCAGTGTCTCCCTTCTCACAGATACGCAGTATTTT	CATSVSLLTDTQYF	TRBV24-1	-	-	TRBJ2-3
TGTGCCAGCAGTTTATGGGACAGGTCCTACGAGCAGTACTTC	CASSLWDRSYEQYF	TRBV28	-	TRBD1	TRBJ2-7
TGTGCCAGCAGGACCACAGGGGCCTCACCCCTCCACTTT	CASRTTGASPLHF	TRBV6-6	-	TRBD1	TRBJ1-6
TGTGCCTGGAGTGTACACAGGGCTAACTATGGCTACACCTTC	CAWSVHRANYGYTF	TRBV30	-	-	TRBJ1-2
TGCGCCAGCAGCTTGGAGGCGGGTTTCATGAACACTGAAGCTTTCTTT	CASSLEAGFMNTEAFF	TRBV5-1	-	-	TRBJ1-1
TGTGCCAGCGGGCCGACAGGGTCCTACGAGCAGTACTTC	CASGPTGSYEQYF	TRBV27	-	TRBD1	TRBJ2-7
TGTGCCAGCAGCCCTGGGACAGGGGGCACCGGGGAGCTGTTTTTT	CASSPGTGGTGELFF	TRBV5-4	-	TRBD1	TRBJ2-2
TGTGCCAGCAGCTGGGAGGGGACGGGGGCGAATGGCTACACCTTC	CASSWEGTGANGYTF	TRBV7-2	-	-	TRBJ1-2
TGTGCCAGCACCGATTCGGGCCCGGGACAGACGAACACTGAAGCTTTCTTT	CASTDSGPGQTNTEAFF	TRBV21-1	-	-	TRBJ1-1